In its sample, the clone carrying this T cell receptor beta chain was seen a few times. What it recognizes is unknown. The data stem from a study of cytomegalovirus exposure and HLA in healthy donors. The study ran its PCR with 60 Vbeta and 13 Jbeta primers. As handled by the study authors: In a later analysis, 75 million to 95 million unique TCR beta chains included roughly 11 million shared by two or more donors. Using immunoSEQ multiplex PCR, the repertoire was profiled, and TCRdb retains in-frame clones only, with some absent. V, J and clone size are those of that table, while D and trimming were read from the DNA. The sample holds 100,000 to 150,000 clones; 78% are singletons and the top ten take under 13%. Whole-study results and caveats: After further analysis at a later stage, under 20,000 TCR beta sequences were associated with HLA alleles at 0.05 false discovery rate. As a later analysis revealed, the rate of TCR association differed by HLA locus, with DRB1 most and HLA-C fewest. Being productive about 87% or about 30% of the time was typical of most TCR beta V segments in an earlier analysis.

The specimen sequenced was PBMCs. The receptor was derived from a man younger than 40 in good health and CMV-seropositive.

CDR3: CATSRDLPGQGDYEQYF. The CDR3 DNA is TGTGCCACCAGCAGAGATCTTCCAGGACAGGGTGACTACGAGCAGTACTTC. V is TRBV15 and J is TRBJ2-7; TRBD1 aligns across 8 bases. The CDR3 is 17 amino acids. V gave up 0 bases and J gave up 3 bases; unmatched junction bases: 10. Germline V gene sequence: CDR1 LNHNV, CDR2 YYDKDF (reference sequence).